The 26 T cell receptor beta chains in this list originate from one sample, sequenced in a study of blood T cells in healthy people across ages (dated by TCRdb to the mid-2010s). The library was generated by 5' RACE. The data were produced on an Illumina HiSeq 2500. A second roughly 6 to 12 cycle PCR used a sample-barcoded 5' primer and a J-beta primer mix. TCRdb handled the public reads itself, with Q25 trimming in fastp and clone calling in MiXCR, and kept productive beta chains. Rows are combined by CDR3 protein, so each entry shows the most common genes and DNA. The table for this sample lists over 1.5 million distinct CDR3 sequences; about 50% of them were counted only once. Approximately 2% of the sample belongs to the ten largest clones. The sample comprised blood. These receptors originate from a woman in her thirties or forties in good health.

This clonotype was counted a few times. The chain carries TRBV29-1 and TRBJ1-2; D call uncertain. Germline V gene data show CDR1 as SQVTM and CDR2 as ANQGSEA. This CDR3 comprises 11 residues. Trimming removed 4 bases at V and 1 base at J, with 4 bases between. CDR3 protein: CSVADNYGYTF. CDR3 DNA sequence: TGCAGCGTTGCGGATAACTATGGCTACACCTTC.

This clonotype was counted a few times. The gene calls are TRBV7-2 and TRBJ2-4; D is unresolved. V was trimmed by 4 bases and J by 0 bases, leaving 16 bases between them. The germline V gene has CDR1 SGHTA and CDR2 FQGNSA. CDR3 length equals 17 residues. The CDR3 nucleotides read TGTGCCAGCAGCTCCCAGTCTGAGATCCTAGCCAAAAACATTCAGTACTTC. Amino acids: CASSSQSEILAKNIQYF.

On this clonotype itself: This may be a read error: a much more frequent sequence differs by one nucleotide. The J gene is TRBJ2-7, the V gene TRBV29-1; 10 nucleotides match TRBD2. Germline CDR1 is SQVTM and CDR2 is ANQGSEA. Germline trimming cut 6 bases from V and 7 bases from J; bases unmatched to any gene: 9. The CDR3 consists of 13 residues. CDR3 region: CSVERGGGNEQYF. The DNA of the CDR3 is TGCAGCGTCGAGCGGGGGGGTGGCAATGAGCAGTACTTC.

This chain joins TRBV5-6 and TRBJ2-4, with 9 bases lining up with TRBD2. The V gene's germline CDR1 is SGHDT and CDR2 YYEEEE. Trimming took 4 bases from V and 9 from J; bases not matched to a gene: 11. The CDR3 length is 15 residues. The CDR3 loop reads CASSTGTSWGSIQYF. The CDR3 nucleotides read TGTGCCAGCAGCACCGGGACTAGCTGGGGGAGCATTCAGTACTTC. Based on the CDR3 plus reference TRBV5-6 and TRBJ2-4, the full variable domain is DAGVTQSPTHLIKTRGQQVTLRCSPKSGHDTVSWYQQALGQGPQFIFQYYEEEERQRGNFPDRFSGHQFPNYSSELNVNALLLGDSALYLCASSTGTSWGSIQYFGAGTRLSVL.

The V and J genes are TRBV27 and TRBJ2-7, with D possibly matching TRBD1 (6 bases). The CDR3 spans 13 residues. V lost 3 bases to trimming and J lost 8 bases, with 14 bases between them. Germline CDR1 MNHEY, CDR2 SMNVEV (reference sequence). Here the CDR3 reads CASSLTVGQKQYF. CDR3 DNA sequence: TGTGCCAGCAGTTTGACAGTCGGACAGAAGCAGTACTTC.

This chain connects TRBV5-6 to TRBJ1-4; D not resolved. The CDR3 has 15 residues. Germline V gives CDR1 SGHDT, CDR2 YYEEEE. Trimming removed 4 bases at V and 8 bases at J, with 18 bases between. CDR3 loop: CASSVRPSRGEKLFF. The CDR3 bases are TGTGCCAGCAGCGTTCGGCCATCTCGGGGAGAAAAACTGTTTTTT.

This clonotype was detected once. At one end, the junction sequence differs from germline, possibly due to a read error. The rearrangement links TRBV9 to TRBJ1-6; 7 nucleotides line up with TRBD1. Germline assignment: CDR1 SGDLS and CDR2 YYNGEE. The CDR3 has 15 residues. CDR3 sequence reads: CASSTGSSYNSSLHF. The CDR3 DNA reads TGTGCCAGTTCGACAGGGAGCTCCTATAATTCATCCCTCCACTTT.

This chain connects TRBV11-2 to TRBJ2-7; D remains ambiguous. Germline CDR1 and CDR2: SGHAT and FQNNGV. This CDR3 spans 16 amino acids. Trimming left V 5 bases short and J 1 base short, with 18 bases between. The CDR3 reads CASSPRLGILSYEQYF. CDR3 DNA sequence: TGTGCCAGCAGCCCTAGGTTGGGAATACTTTCCTACGAGCAGTACTTC.

There are a few counts of this clonotype. V gene TRBV6-5 combines with J gene TRBJ2-3; unclear D gene. Germline values: CDR1 MNHEY, CDR2 SVGAGI. The CDR3 extends over 12 amino acids. In nucleotides, the CDR3 is TGTACCTCGGGCTCTAGCACAGATACGCAGTATTTT. The encoded protein is CTSGSSTDTQYF.

J is TRBJ2-5 and V is TRBV20-1; D is undetermined. The closer fit of TRBJ2-7 to the DNA end suggests the J call may be wrong. The CDR3 is 14 residues long. Germline CDR1 and CDR2: DFQATT and SNEGSKA (reference sequence). The DNA of the CDR3 is TGCAGTGCTAGACCGAGCGCGCTTGGGTACGAGCAGTACTTC. Its translation: CSARPSALGYEQYF.

The chain uses TRBV5-1 and TRBJ2-1; 8 positions agree with TRBD2. Losses at the gene ends were 3 bases for V and 7 bases for J; bases not matched to a gene: 12. The CDR3 has 16 residues. The germline V gene has CDR1 SGHRS and CDR2 YFSETQ. The CDR3 nucleotides are TGCGCCAGCAGCTCCAACGTAGCGGGGCCAACTAATGAGCAGTTCTTC. It encodes CASSSNVAGPTNEQFF.

This clonotype came up many times. The chain couples TRBV29-1 to TRBJ2-7; D unresolved. Germline-derived CDR1 and CDR2 are SQVTM and ANQGSEA. The CDR3 is made up of 14 amino acids. Between the trimmed V and J ends, which lost 1 base and 2 bases, there was a span of 12 bases. In nucleotides, the CDR3 is TGCAGCGTTGAAGGGGGTTTAGGCACCTACGAGCAGTACTTC. Its translation: CSVEGGLGTYEQYF.

V usage is TRBV13 and J usage is TRBJ2-7, with 9 positions matching TRBD2. The J call may be faulty, since TRBJ2-5 better matches the DNA end. Germline V gene data show CDR1 as PRHDT and CDR2 as FYEKMQ (reference sequence). The CDR3 has 16 amino acids. The CDR3 loop reads CASSSPLSGGEETQYF. The CDR3 DNA reads TGTGCCAGCAGCTCCCCTCTTAGCGGGGGAGAAGAGACCCAGTACTTC.

This clonotype was seen a handful of times. The chain links TRBV29-1 to TRBJ2-7; unclear D gene. Trimming shortened V by 5 bases and J by 0 bases, and 14 bases separated the two germline ends. The CDR3 is 14 residues long. Germline V gene lookup returns CDR1 SQVTM and CDR2 ANQGSEA. CDR3 in amino acids: CSVLRGPSSYEQYF. In DNA form, the CDR3 reads TGCAGCGTTCTTAGAGGACCCAGCTCCTACGAGCAGTACTTC.

The chain couples TRBV4-1 to TRBJ1-5; the D is unclear. This CDR3 has 13 amino acids. In germline, CDR1 is MGHRA, CDR2 YSYEKL. The V end lost 0 bases, the J end lost 7 bases, and 7 bases lay between the germline ends. CDR3 protein: CASSQDQEQPQHF. The CDR3 DNA is TGCGCCAGCAGCCAAGATCAGGAGCAGCCCCAGCATTTT.

V and J are TRBV20-1 and TRBJ2-5; TRBD2 might be the D (6 bases). The end of the DNA aligns better with TRBJ2-7, so the J call may be wrong. Germline V gene data show CDR1 as DFQATT and CDR2 as SNEGSKA (reference sequence). The CDR3 runs 15 residues. The CDR3 DNA follows: TGCAGTGCTAGAGATGTCGGGGGTTTTTTGTACGAGCAGTACTTC. It is translated as CSARDVGGFLYEQYF.

This clonotype has just a few counts. The chain couples TRBV5-1 to TRBJ2-3, with 8 bases matching TRBD1. Trimming at V came to 6 bases and at J to 5 bases, leaving 11 bases not matched to a gene. Germline V gives CDR1 SGHRS, CDR2 YFSETQ. This CDR3 has 15 amino acids. Written as DNA, the CDR3 is TGCGCCAGCATTCCGGACAGGGAAGTTGGAGATACGCAGTATTTT. Its protein product is CASIPDREVGDTQYF.

This clonotype came up a few times. The V call is TRBV2, the J call TRBJ2-1; either TRBD1 or TRBD2 may supply D (5 bases each). The CDR3 contains 13 residues. V was trimmed by 1 base and J by 7 bases, leaving 8 bases between them. CDR1 and CDR2 from the germline V gene are SNHLY and FYNNEI. CDR3 in DNA: TGTGCCAGCAGTGAAGGGGGGTGGAATGAGCAGTTCTTC. Its protein product is CASSEGGWNEQFF.

V is TRBV5-6 and J is TRBJ2-3; 12 bases are shared with TRBD2. Germline V gene sequence: CDR1 SGHDT, CDR2 YYEEEE. Trimming at V came to 0 bases and at J to 7 bases, leaving 3 bases not matched to a gene. The CDR3 length is 15 residues. This CDR3 is CASSLGTSGTNTQYF. The CDR3, as DNA: TGTGCCAGCAGCTTGGGGACTAGCGGGACTAATACGCAGTATTTT.

This clonotype appeared a few times. The gene calls are TRBV3-1 and TRBJ1-2; 8 positions match TRBD1. CDR1 LGHDT and CDR2 YNNKEL come from the germline V gene (reference sequence). The CDR3 consists of 18 residues. Germline trimming cut 0 bases from V and 3 bases from J; bases unmatched to any gene: 12. CDR3 region: CASSQDRGWTGYDYGYTF. CDR3 coding DNA: TGTGCCAGCAGCCAAGATCGGGGCTGGACAGGGTACGACTATGGCTACACCTTC.

This chain links TRBV6-5 with TRBJ2-1, with a weak D call TRBD1 (6 bases). In germline, CDR1 is MNHEY, CDR2 SVGAGI. The V and J ends lost 9 bases and 13 bases respectively, with 19 bases between them. This CDR3 comprises 12 residues. CDR3 sequence reads: CASNAGWGRQFF. CDR3 nucleotides: TGTGCCAGTAACGCCGGGTGGGGGCGACAGTTCTTC.

There are a few counts of this clonotype. The chain carries TRBV10-3 and TRBJ2-3; 7 bases map to TRBD1. Losses at the gene ends were 4 bases for V and 0 bases for J; bases not matched to a gene: 13. The germline CDR1 and CDR2 sequences are ENHRY and SYGVKD. This CDR3 spans 18 amino acids. CDR3 sequence (DNA): TGTGCCATCAGTGGGGACAGTCAAACATCCTCTAGCACAGATACGCAGTATTTT. Amino acids: CAISGDSQTSSSTDTQYF.

The chain carries TRBV4-3 and TRBJ2-7; no reliable D call. With 0 bases removed from V and 4 bases from J, the gap between germline ends came to 13 bases. Germline V gene data show CDR1 as LGHNA and CDR2 as YSLEER. The CDR3 is 15 residues long. This chain's CDR3 is CASSQESAGIYEQYF. CDR3 nucleotide sequence: TGCGCCAGCAGCCAAGAATCGGCAGGAATTTACGAGCAGTACTTC.

This clonotype has a handful of counts. The DNA for the CDR3 is TGCGCCAGCAGCCCTGATTCCCCAGGGGGCGCAACTAATGAAAAACTGTTTTTT. Encoded protein: CASSPDSPGGATNEKLFF. This chain joins TRBV4-1 and TRBJ1-4; 8 positions agree with TRBD1. Germline loops: CDR1 MGHRA, CDR2 YSYEKL. The junction had 10 bases not matched to a gene; V was cut back by 4 bases and J by 0 bases. The CDR3 consists of 18 residues.

This clonotype has a handful of counts. In DNA, the CDR3 is TGTGCCAGCAGTTACCTGCGTGGATATAATGAAAAACTGTTTTTT. Residues: CASSYLRGYNEKLFF. The chain combines TRBV6-5 with TRBJ1-4; D is unresolved. Germline V lookup: CDR1 MNHEY, CDR2 SVGAGI. The CDR3 has 15 amino acids. Trimming took off 2 bases at V and 4 bases at J, with 11 bases between the two ends.

The rearrangement uses TRBV29-1 and TRBJ2-1, with 12 bases matching TRBD2. The CDR3 covers 15 residues. Germline CDR1 SQVTM, CDR2 ANQGSEA. With V trimmed by 6 bases and J by 10 bases, 13 bases remained unmatched. CDR3 protein: CSVVNSSGGAKEQFF. CDR3 DNA: TGCAGCGTCGTAAACTCTAGCGGGGGGGCCAAGGAGCAGTTCTTC.